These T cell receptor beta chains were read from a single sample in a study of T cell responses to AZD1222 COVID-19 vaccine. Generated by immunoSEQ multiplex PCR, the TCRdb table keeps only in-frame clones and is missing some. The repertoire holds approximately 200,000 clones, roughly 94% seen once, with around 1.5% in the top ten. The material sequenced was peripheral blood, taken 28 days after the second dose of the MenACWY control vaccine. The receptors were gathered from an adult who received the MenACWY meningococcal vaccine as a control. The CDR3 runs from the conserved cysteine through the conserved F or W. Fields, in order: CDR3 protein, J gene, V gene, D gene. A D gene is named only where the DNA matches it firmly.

CDR3: CAWSVGWSEATYEQYF
J: TRBJ2-7
V: TRBV30
D: .

CDR3: CASSYPRTSGGFSDTQYF
J: TRBJ2-3
V: TRBV6-2/TRBV6-3
D: TRBD2

CDR3: CASSQDGQGAGGYTF
J: TRBJ1-2
V: TRBV3-1/TRBV3-2
D: TRBD1

CDR3: CATSDPKGAGETQYF
J: TRBJ2-5
V: TRBV24-1
D: .

CDR3: CASSDLAGGRRETQYF
J: TRBJ2-5
V: TRBV2
D: TRBD1

CDR3: CASSLASLGGQLSYEQYF
J: TRBJ2-7
V: TRBV5-6
D: .

CDR3: CSARDRVNEKLFF
J: TRBJ1-4
V: TRBV29-1
D: TRBD1

CDR3: CASSSGLAGTDTQYF
J: TRBJ2-3
V: TRBV7-2
D: TRBD2

CDR3: CARTRGQGYEQYF
J: TRBJ2-7
V: TRBV2
D: TRBD1

CDR3: CASSSRLADSYNEQFF
J: TRBJ2-1
V: TRBV3-1/TRBV3-2
D: TRBD2

CDR3: CASSLGLAAGTQYF
J: TRBJ2-3
V: TRBV11-1
D: TRBD2

CDR3: CASSRDRGRQPQHF
J: TRBJ1-5
V: TRBV7-8
D: TRBD1

CDR3: CASSLAVGGYTGELFF
J: TRBJ2-2
V: TRBV5-6
D: .

CDR3: CASSTRQGASVEAFF
J: TRBJ1-1
V: TRBV19
D: TRBD1

CDR3: CASSTLGGNEQYF
J: TRBJ2-7
V: TRBV19
D: TRBD2

CDR3: CSASGGGNQPQHF
J: TRBJ1-5
V: TRBV20-1
D: .

CDR3: CAWSSGGNSNQPQHF
J: TRBJ1-5
V: TRBV30
D: TRBD1

CDR3: CASSLESQGKAAIYF
J: TRBJ1-3
V: TRBV7-2
D: .

CDR3: CSAQGYYGYTF
J: TRBJ1-2
V: TRBV29-1
D: .

CDR3: CASSATQGPSGNTIYF
J: TRBJ1-3
V: TRBV5-4
D: .

CDR3: CASSLTGSEKETQYF
J: TRBJ2-5
V: TRBV27
D: .

CDR3: CASSPIQMNTEAFF
J: TRBJ1-1
V: TRBV18
D: .

CDR3: CASSLAAGLAGAETQYF
J: TRBJ2-5
V: TRBV7-2
D: TRBD2

CDR3: CASSPAPTAGELFF
J: TRBJ2-2
V: TRBV9
D: .

CDR3: CASSSRLSSNQPQHF
J: TRBJ1-5
V: TRBV28
D: .

CDR3: CASSYLLTSGGAKTDTQYF
J: TRBJ2-3
V: TRBV6-2/TRBV6-3
D: TRBD2

CDR3: CASSHTGDGTYEQYF
J: TRBJ2-7
V: TRBV28
D: TRBD1

CDR3: CASSVEGDGFRETQYF
J: TRBJ2-5
V: TRBV9
D: .

CDR3: CASSFRKTLRDSYEQYF
J: TRBJ2-7
V: TRBV28
D: .

CDR3: CAWSVQTEETQYF
J: TRBJ2-5
V: TRBV30
D: .

CDR3: CASSSPGGNPSTEAFF
J: TRBJ1-1
V: TRBV7-9
D: .

CDR3: CASSFLAGGPGEQFF
J: TRBJ2-1
V: TRBV11-2
D: TRBD2

CDR3: CASSPRSGEKLFF
J: TRBJ1-4
V: TRBV18
D: .

CDR3: CASSFGQGRGNEQFF
J: TRBJ2-1
V: TRBV19
D: TRBD1

CDR3: CASSEGQHDTQYF
J: TRBJ2-3
V: TRBV6-4
D: .

CDR3: CASRKTESYGYAF
J: TRBJ1-2
V: TRBV28
D: .

CDR3: CAISESSFMNTEAFF
J: TRBJ1-1
V: TRBV10-3
D: .

CDR3: CASSQVSKPYEQYF
J: TRBJ2-7
V: TRBV4-1
D: .

CDR3: CAWSKGGPEAFF
J: TRBJ1-1
V: TRBV30
D: .

CDR3: CASSEYREGYTF
J: TRBJ1-2
V: TRBV25-1
D: .

CDR3: CASTSLVEAFF
J: TRBJ1-1
V: TRBV7-9
D: .

CDR3: CASSLGGSRSYNEQFF
J: TRBJ2-1
V: TRBV7-3
D: TRBD2

CDR3: CATSDLDGRDAGELFF
J: TRBJ2-2
V: TRBV24-1
D: .

CDR3: CASSILATPYEQYF
J: TRBJ2-7
V: TRBV19
D: .

CDR3: CASSLMGAGVLETQYF
J: TRBJ2-5
V: TRBV19
D: .